The T cell receptor beta chain under discussion was sequenced for a study of blood T cell repertoires in COVID-19. Background on the study: Samples of COVID-19 (acute and convalescent) were obtained from the United States, Italy and Spain. PBMCs, B-cell-depleted T cells, or T cells were the source of the cDNA or gDNA that made up the material.

Authors' data handling: Researchers report that nucleated cell counts were estimated from reference gene primer amplification. Only in-frame clones appear in the TCRdb table, and some are missing; sequencing was by immunoSEQ multiplex PCR. That table furnishes V, J and clone size, whereas the DNA furnished D and trimming. The sample includes 120,000 to 150,000 clones, about 90% of them seen just once. The V gene's germline CDR1 is MDHEN and CDR2 SYDVKM. The germline V and J ends were trimmed by 2 bases and 1 base, with 16 bases remaining between them. The CDR3 loop spans 17 amino acids. The sequenced material came from peripheral blood. This TCR came from a human donor in a cohort sampled during active COVID-19. The chain recombines TRBV28 with TRBJ2-3, with D possibly TRBD2 on 5 matching bases. The CDR3 sequence is CASSLVRQDWRTDTQYF. As DNA, the CDR3 is TGTGCCAGCAGTTTAGTACGGCAGGACTGGCGCACAGATACGCAGTATTTT.